A single sample is the source of the 30 T cell receptor beta chains below, sequenced in a study of T-cell reconstitution after alpha-beta-depleted transplantation in children (dated by TCRdb to between 2015 and 2016). The meaning of the sample's treatment or condition label: allogeneic hematopoietic cell transplantation with graft depleted of TCRalphabeta T cells and CD19 B cells. Beyond this particular receptor, the publication reports: Over subsequent months, a decline in hyperexpanded clone frequencies was noted, and after one year, T-cell counts and TCRbeta diversity were mostly ascribed to newly produced T cells.

Library preparation employed PCR. The sequencing machine was an Illumina HiSeq 2500. TCR library preparation used molecular barcoding, with unique molecular identifiers applied to normalize quantification of the TCRbeta repertoire. TCRdb reprocessed the public reads (quality trimming at Q25 with fastp, clone calling with MiXCR) and kept in-frame beta chains. Entries that share a CDR3 protein sequence are merged under the most common genes and DNA. A total of about 300,000 distinct CDR3 sequences appear in this sample, nearly 8% of them only once. In total, the top ten clones hold about 8.2% of the sample. The antigens these receptors bind are not known. The specimen comprised peripheral blood, sampled 360 days after TCRalphabeta/CD19-depleted stem cell transplant. Source of these receptors: a female patient aged 2 to 10 who had a stem cell transplant for Fanconi anemia, so the T cells may come from the graft donor.

V usage is TRBV5-8 and J usage is TRBJ2-7, with D hard to call. Germline CDR1 SGHTS, CDR2 YDEGEE. Trimming shortened V by 0 bases and J by 3 bases, and 13 bases separated the two germline ends. The CDR3 loop spans 15 amino acids. The CDR3 here is CASSLGGRQGYEQYV. The CDR3 bases are TGTGCCAGCAGCTTGGGAGGCAGGCAAGGCTACGAGCAGTACGTC.

This clonotype was picked up a small number of times. This sequence joins TRBV7-9 and TRBJ1-2, with D perhaps TRBD1 (6 bases). Trimming took off 7 bases at V and 4 bases at J, with 7 bases between the two ends. Looked up from germline, CDR1 is SEHNR and CDR2 is FQNEAQ (reference sequence). The CDR3 spans 11 residues. The CDR3 sequence: CASTGAYGYTF. The CDR3 coding sequence is TGTGCCAGCACAGGGGCCTATGGCTACACCTTC.

About this clonotype itself: A much bigger clone sits one base away, suggesting this may be a read error. The final CDR3 position lacks the conserved phenylalanine or tryptophan, pointing to a likely read error. The chain joins TRBV20-1 to TRBJ1-4; D unresolved. CDR1 DFQATT and CDR2 SNEGSKA come from the germline V gene (reference sequence). V was shortened by 3 bases and J by 8 bases, with 10 bases between the two germline ends. CDR3 length: 12 residues. As DNA, the CDR3 is TGCAGTGCTAGGGCGCTTTTAGAAAAACTGTTTTAT. Its translation: CSARALLEKLFY.

This clonotype occurred a few times. The chain employs TRBV3-1 and TRBJ2-1, with 9 positions matching TRBD2. Trimming took 0 bases from V and 3 from J; bases not matched to a gene: 6. Germline-derived CDR1 and CDR2 are LGHDT and YNNKEL (reference sequence). The length of the CDR3 is 17 residues. CDR3 loop: CASSQDIASGIYNEQFF. The CDR3 nucleotides read TGTGCCAGCAGCCAAGATATAGCTAGCGGGATCTACAATGAGCAGTTCTTC.

V gene TRBV5-1 combines with J gene TRBJ2-3; D is undetermined. V was clipped by 4 bases and J by 0 bases, with 15 bases between them. Per the germline V gene, CDR1 is SGHRS and CDR2 is YFSETQ. The CDR3 covers 16 residues. CDR3 sequence (DNA): TGCGCCAGCAGCACCCTCGCCCACTCTAGCACAGATACGCAGTATTTT. This gives the protein CASSTLAHSSTDTQYF.

This clonotype appeared many times. The V gene is TRBV9, the J gene TRBJ2-2, with D maybe TRBD2 (5 bases). Germline V gives CDR1 SGDLS, CDR2 YYNGEE. The CDR3 is 15 residues long. V lost 4 bases and J 0 bases, leaving 10 bases between the germline ends. This CDR3 is CASSRAVANTGELFF. The CDR3 DNA reads TGTGCCAGCAGCCGAGCGGTCGCGAACACCGGGGAGCTGTTTTTT. Together with reference TRBV9 and TRBJ2-2, the CDR3 gives the full variable domain: DSGVTQTPKHLITATGQRVTLRCSPRSGDLSVYWYQQSLDQGLQFLIQYYNGEERAKGNILERFSAQQFPDLHSELNLSSLELGDSALYFCASSRAVANTGELFFGEGSRLTVL.

This clonotype was detected ten times or more. The chain joins TRBV10-2 to TRBJ1-2, with 8 bases matching TRBD1. CDR3 length equals 14 residues. Germline V gives CDR1 WSHSY, CDR2 SAAADI. V shed 4 bases and J 6 bases; nucleotides not matched to a gene: 7. This CDR3 is CASSAGGAVDGYTF. The CDR3 DNA reads as TGCGCCAGCAGTGCAGGGGGCGCGGTTGATGGCTACACCTTC.

This clonotype was counted between two and nine times. The chain uses TRBV7-6 and TRBJ1-2; possible D gene TRBD1, 5 bases. The length of the CDR3 is 15 residues. Between the trimmed V and J ends, which lost 1 base and 4 bases, there was a span of 13 bases. Germline V gene sequence: CDR1 SGHVS, CDR2 FNYEAQ. The CDR3 protein is CASSLGGAGAYGYTF. Here the CDR3 DNA reads TGTGCCAGCAGCTTAGGCGGCGCTGGGGCCTATGGCTACACCTTC.

The sample holds a few counts of this clonotype. This chain joins TRBV2 and TRBJ2-3; D remains unclear. CDR1 SNHLY and CDR2 FYNNEI come from the germline V gene. V was clipped by 2 bases and J by 0 bases, with 6 bases between them. The CDR3 spans 14 residues. This CDR3 reads CASSESYSTDTQYF. In DNA form, the CDR3 reads TGTGCCAGCAGTGAATCATATAGCACAGATACGCAGTATTTT.

This clonotype was seen once. The rearrangement links TRBV19 to TRBJ2-1; tentative D call: TRBD1 (5 bases). Germline-derived CDR1 and CDR2 are LNHDA and SQIVND (reference sequence). V was trimmed by 7 bases and J by 5 bases, leaving 18 bases between them. The CDR3 runs to 15 residues. For the CDR3, the DNA is TGTGCCAGTACCCCACCAGGGCAAGGGGACAATGAGCAGTTCTTC. Encoded protein: CASTPPGQGDNEQFF.

In this sample, this clonotype turned up many times. The CDR3, as DNA: TGTGCCAGCAGCTTAGCGCTGGGACAGAACACTGAAGCTTTCTTT. This gives the protein CASSLALGQNTEAFF. The V and J genes are TRBV7-9 and TRBJ1-1; the D gene is possibly TRBD1 (6 bases). This CDR3 is 15 amino acids long. The germline V and J ends were trimmed by 0 bases and 1 base, with 9 bases remaining between them. The germline V gene has CDR1 SEHNR and CDR2 FQNEAQ (reference sequence).

The chain combines TRBV7-2 with TRBJ2-1, with D possibly TRBD2 on 6 matching bases. This CDR3 spans 17 amino acids. V shed 5 bases and J shed 0 bases, with 17 bases lying between them. From germline, CDR1 is SGHTA and CDR2 FQGNSA. In DNA, the CDR3 is TGTGCCAGCAGCCTCCTCGCCAAGCGGGTCTCCTACAATGAGCAGTTCTTC. It encodes CASSLLAKRVSYNEQFF.

The sample holds a few counts of this clonotype. This sequence joins TRBV10-3 and TRBJ1-1; D is ambiguous. The V end lost 0 bases, the J end lost 1 base, and 12 bases lay between the germline ends. This CDR3 is built from 16 residues. Germline loops: CDR1 ENHRY, CDR2 SYGVKD. CDR3 nucleotides: TGTGCCATCAGTGAGTCGAGGGCCTTAGGGAACACTGAAGCTTTCTTT. This encodes CAISESRALGNTEAFF.

The table lists this clonotype with many counts. The chain couples TRBV5-4 to TRBJ2-1, with TRBD2 identical over 11 bases. The V and J ends lost 3 bases and 0 bases, in that order; junction bases with no gene match: 14. Germline CDR1 is SGHNT and CDR2 is YYREEE (reference sequence). The CDR3 sequence is 20 residues long. The CDR3 here is CASSSIKLAGDLLSYNEQFF. CDR3 nucleotides: TGTGCCAGCAGCTCGATAAAACTAGCGGGGGACCTTCTCTCCTACAATGAGCAGTTCTTC.

This clonotype has only a few counts. This sequence joins TRBV12-3 or TRBV12-4 and TRBJ1-4; 7 positions match TRBD1. The CDR3 has 13 residues. The V segment lost 9 bases and the J segment 4 bases; nucleotides outside the gene matches: 5. In DNA form, the CDR3 reads TGTGCCAGTTCGGGACAGCTTAATGAAAAACTGTTTTTT. Protein product: CASSGQLNEKLFF.

Ten or more counts support this clonotype. CDR3 residues: CSARDWQGGTEAFF. The CDR3 region has the DNA TGCAGTGCTAGAGATTGGCAGGGAGGAACTGAAGCTTTCTTT. J is TRBJ1-1 and V is TRBV20-1, with D perhaps matching TRBD1 (5 bases). V dropped 0 bases and J dropped 5 bases, with 13 bases sitting between them. The CDR3 is 14 amino acids. In germline, CDR1 is DFQATT, CDR2 SNEGSKA (reference sequence).

The CDR3 DNA is TGTGCCAGCAGCTTAGCGGAGGGAGGGTACAATGAGCAGTTCTTC. Translating it yields CASSLAEGGYNEQFF. The V gene is TRBV7-7, the J gene TRBJ2-1; 7 bases line up with TRBD2. The ends lost 0 bases at V and 4 bases at J; junction bases unmatched: 3. The CDR3 length is 15 residues. Per germline, CDR1 SSHAT and CDR2 FNYEAQ (reference sequence).

This clonotype was seen a handful of times. This rearrangement joins TRBV6-1 to TRBJ2-7, with TRBD1 identical over 10 bases. Trimming took 4 bases from V and 6 from J; bases not matched to a gene: 9. The CDR3 is 15 residues long. Germline V gene sequence: CDR1 MNHNS, CDR2 SASEGT. The CDR3 spells CASSVGMGQGTEQYF. CDR3 nucleotides: TGTGCCAGCAGTGTCGGGATGGGACAGGGGACCGAGCAGTACTTC.

This clonotype was detected ten times or more. The chain joins TRBV20-1 to TRBJ2-2; 9 nucleotides agree with TRBD2. V was clipped by 2 bases and J by 5 bases; unmatched bases: 6. Per germline, CDR1 DFQATT and CDR2 SNEGSKA (reference sequence). The CDR3 spans 15 residues. The CDR3 sequence is CSARIAGDGTGELFF. The CDR3 bases are TGCAGTGCTAGAATAGCGGGGGACGGAACCGGGGAGCTGTTTTTT.

There are many counts of this clonotype. In DNA, the CDR3 is TGTGCCAGTAGCCCAGTAGGTCGAAGCGCTGAAGCTTTCTTT. This encodes CASSPVGRSAEAFF. The V gene is TRBV19, the J gene TRBJ1-1; the D is unclear. The CDR3 extends over 14 amino acids. The germline V gene encodes CDR1 LNHDA and CDR2 SQIVND (reference sequence). V was shortened by 6 bases and J by 6 bases, with 17 bases between the two germline ends.

Only a few counts were recorded for this clonotype. The chain's CDR3 is CSAPRDRLGGPLHF. The CDR3 bases are TGCAGTGCTCCCCGGGACCGCCTCGGGGGACCCCTCCACTTT. The chain joins TRBV20-1 to TRBJ1-6, with a weak D call TRBD1 (5 bases). This CDR3 is built from 14 residues. Germline-derived CDR1 and CDR2 are DFQATT and SNEGSKA (reference sequence). Trimming left V 5 bases short and J 12 bases short, with 20 bases between.

In this sample, this clonotype turned up many times. V gene TRBV5-1 combines with J gene TRBJ2-1; TRBD2 matches at 8 bases. CDR3 size: 14 residues. Germline V gives CDR1 SGHRS, CDR2 YFSETQ. V lost 5 bases and J lost 4; bases outside the gene matches: 5. The CDR3 protein is CASSLSGGYNEQFF. The DNA for the CDR3 is TGCGCCAGCAGTCTCAGCGGGGGATACAATGAGCAGTTCTTC.

The genes are TRBV5-8 and TRBJ1-5; D unresolved. The germline V gene has CDR1 SGHTS and CDR2 YDEGEE. Trimming took 2 bases from V and 7 from J, leaving 4 bases between them. This CDR3 comprises 11 residues. The CDR3 here is CASSLTQPQHF. As DNA, the CDR3 is TGTGCCAGCAGCTTAACCCAGCCCCAGCATTTT.

The chain employs TRBV11-2 and TRBJ1-2, with 7 bases aligning to TRBD1. This CDR3 contains 14 residues. Germline assignment: CDR1 SGHAT and CDR2 FQNNGV. V lost 3 bases, J lost 0 bases, and 1 base stayed unmatched. The CDR3 coding sequence is TGTGCCAGCAGCTTCGGGACAGCTAACTATGGCTACACCTTC. It codes for CASSFGTANYGYTF.

This clonotype was seen repeatedly, ten times or more. The V call is TRBV20-1, the J call TRBJ2-1; TRBD1 aligns across 9 bases. The CDR3 has 14 amino acids. Germline V gene lookup returns CDR1 DFQATT and CDR2 SNEGSKA (reference sequence). J was trimmed by 8 bases and V by 5 bases; bases with no gene match: 10. For the CDR3, the DNA is TGCAGTGCTCCCCGGGACAGGGAATTGTATGAGCAGTTCTTC. This sequence encodes CSAPRDRELYEQFF.

In its sample, this clonotype was seen a few times. V is TRBV6-1 and J is TRBJ2-7; D call uncertain. The CDR3 has 11 residues. The germline CDR1 and CDR2 sequences are MNHNS and SASEGT. V shed 4 bases and J shed 6 bases, with 7 bases lying between them. In DNA form, the CDR3 reads TGTGCCAGCAGTGCCGGACCCGAGCAGTACTTC. It specifies CASSAGPEQYF.

This clonotype was seen repeatedly, ten times or more. The chain couples TRBV28 to TRBJ2-5; 7 bases are a match to TRBD2. The J segment lost 11 bases and the V segment lost 1 base, leaving 4 bases of the junction unmatched. The length of the CDR3 is 12 residues. The V gene's germline CDR1 is MDHEN and CDR2 SYDVKM. The CDR3 spells CASSLLMGGQYF. Here the CDR3 DNA reads TGTGCCAGCAGTTTATTGATGGGGGGGCAGTACTTC.

This clonotype was counted many times. The chain couples TRBV11-2 to TRBJ1-1, with D unclear. Germline V gene sequence: CDR1 SGHAT, CDR2 FQNNGV. The CDR3 totals 15 residues. V dropped 1 base and J dropped 1 base, with 10 bases sitting between them. The CDR3 here is CASSLAVSWNTEAFF. CDR3 in DNA: TGTGCCAGCAGCTTAGCAGTCAGTTGGAACACTGAAGCTTTCTTT.

The chain has TRBV2 and TRBJ2-2; D gene uncertain. Germline CDR1 reads SNHLY; CDR2 reads FYNNEI. The CDR3 spans 12 residues. The V end lost 4 bases, the J end lost 7 bases, and 7 bases lay between the germline ends. CDR3 region: CASSVDVGELFF. The CDR3 DNA is TGTGCCAGCAGTGTGGATGTCGGGGAGCTGTTTTTT.

The chain joins TRBV6-1 to TRBJ1-6, with a weak D call TRBD1 (5 bases). The CDR3 is 15 amino acids. V was cut by 11 bases and J by 6 bases, with 20 bases left in between. Germline V gene data show CDR1 as MNHNS and CDR2 as SASEGT. CDR3 sequence (DNA): TGTGCCGGGTCAAAGGGGAGGGTTAGTAATTCACCCCTCCACTTT. This sequence encodes CAGSKGRVSNSPLHF.